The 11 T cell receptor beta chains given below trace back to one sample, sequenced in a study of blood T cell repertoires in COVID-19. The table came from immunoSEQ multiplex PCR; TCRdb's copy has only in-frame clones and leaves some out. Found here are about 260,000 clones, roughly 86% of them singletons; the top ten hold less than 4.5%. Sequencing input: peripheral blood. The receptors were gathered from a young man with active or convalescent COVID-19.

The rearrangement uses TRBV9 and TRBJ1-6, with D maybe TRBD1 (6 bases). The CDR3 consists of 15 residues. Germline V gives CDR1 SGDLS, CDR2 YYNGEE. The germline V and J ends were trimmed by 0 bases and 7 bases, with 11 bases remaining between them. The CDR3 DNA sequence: TGTGCCAGCAGCGTAGATTCGACAGGAAATTCACCCCTCCACTTT. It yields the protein CASSVDSTGNSPLHF.

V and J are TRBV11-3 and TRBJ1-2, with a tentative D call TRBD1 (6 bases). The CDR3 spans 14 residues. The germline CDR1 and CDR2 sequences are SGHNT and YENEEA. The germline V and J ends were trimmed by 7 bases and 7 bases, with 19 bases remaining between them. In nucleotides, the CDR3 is TGTGCCAGCACCGAAGCTGCAGGGGCGGTTGGCTACACCTTC. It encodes CASTEAAGAVGYTF. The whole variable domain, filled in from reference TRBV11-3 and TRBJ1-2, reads EAGVVQSPRYKIIEKKQPVAFWCNPISGHNTLYWYLQNLGQGPELLIRYENEEAVDDSQLPKDRFSAERLKGVDSTLKIQPAELGDSAVYLCASTEAAGAVGYTFGSGTRLTVV.

CDR3 in DNA: TGCAGCGCTGGGGGGAATAGGGGAAACACCATATATTTT. This codes for CSAGGNRGNTIYF. The chain carries TRBV29-1 and TRBJ1-3; tentative D call: TRBD1 (5 bases). Germline V gene lookup returns CDR1 SQVTM and CDR2 ANQGSEA. The CDR3 runs 13 residues. Deletions cut 7 bases from V and 4 bases from J, with 14 bases between. The complete variable domain, with remaining parts taken from reference TRBV29-1 and TRBJ1-3, reads SAVISQKPSRDICQRGTSLTIQCQVDSQVTMMFWYRQQPGQSLTLIATANQGSEATYESGFVIDKFPISRPNLTFSTLTVSNMSPEDSSIYLCSAGGNRGNTIYFGEGSWLTVV.

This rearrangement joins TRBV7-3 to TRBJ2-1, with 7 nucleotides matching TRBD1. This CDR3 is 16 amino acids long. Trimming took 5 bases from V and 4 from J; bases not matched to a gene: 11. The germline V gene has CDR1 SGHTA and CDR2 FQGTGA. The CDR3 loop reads CASSRRPGQIYNEQFF. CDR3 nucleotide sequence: TGTGCCAGCAGCCGTCGTCCGGGACAGATATACAATGAGCAGTTCTTC.

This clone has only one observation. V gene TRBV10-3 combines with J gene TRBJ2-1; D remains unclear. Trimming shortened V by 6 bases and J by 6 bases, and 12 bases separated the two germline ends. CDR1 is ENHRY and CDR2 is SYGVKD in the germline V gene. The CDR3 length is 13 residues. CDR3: CAISIFEFNEQFF. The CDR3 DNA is TGTGCCATCAGCATATTCGAGTTCAATGAGCAGTTCTTC.

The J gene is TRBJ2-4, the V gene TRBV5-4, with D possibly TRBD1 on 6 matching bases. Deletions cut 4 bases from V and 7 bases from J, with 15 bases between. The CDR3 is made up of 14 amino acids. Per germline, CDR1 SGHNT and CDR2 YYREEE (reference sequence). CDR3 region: CASSVQGASNIQYF. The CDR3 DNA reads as TGTGCCAGCAGCGTACAGGGAGCATCGAACATTCAGTACTTC.

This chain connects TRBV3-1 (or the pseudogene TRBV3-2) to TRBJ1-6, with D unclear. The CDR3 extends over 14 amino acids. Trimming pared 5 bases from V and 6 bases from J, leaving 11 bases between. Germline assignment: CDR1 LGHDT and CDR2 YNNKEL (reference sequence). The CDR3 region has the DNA TGTGCCAGCAGCACAGACGTCTCTAATTCACCCCTCCACTTT. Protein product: CASSTDVSNSPLHF.

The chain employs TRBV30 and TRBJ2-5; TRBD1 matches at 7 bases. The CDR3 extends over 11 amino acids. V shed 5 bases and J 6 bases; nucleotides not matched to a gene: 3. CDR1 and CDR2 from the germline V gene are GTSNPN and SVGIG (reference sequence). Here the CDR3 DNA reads TGTGCCTGGGGGACAGCACAGACCCAGTACTTC. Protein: CAWGTAQTQYF.

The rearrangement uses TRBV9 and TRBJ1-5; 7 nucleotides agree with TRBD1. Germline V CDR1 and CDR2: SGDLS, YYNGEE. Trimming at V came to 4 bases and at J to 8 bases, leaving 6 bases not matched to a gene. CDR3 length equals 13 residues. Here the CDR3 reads CASSWTGEEPQHF. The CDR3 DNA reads TGTGCCAGCAGCTGGACAGGTGAAGAGCCCCAGCATTTT.

The CDR3 region is CASSADIRAGGNEKLFF. DNA of the CDR3: TGTGCCAGCAGCGCGGACATTAGGGCCGGGGGAAATGAAAAACTGTTTTTT. The rearrangement uses TRBV9 and TRBJ1-4; a possible D gene is TRBD1 (5 bases). This CDR3 is 17 amino acids long. The V end was cut by 3 bases, the J end by 5 bases, with 20 bases between. CDR1 and CDR2 from the germline V gene are SGDLS and YYNGEE.

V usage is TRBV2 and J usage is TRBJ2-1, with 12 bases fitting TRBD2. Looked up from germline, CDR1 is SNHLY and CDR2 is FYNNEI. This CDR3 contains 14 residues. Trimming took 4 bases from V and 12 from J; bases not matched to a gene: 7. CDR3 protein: CASSGTSGAQGQFF. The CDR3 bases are TGTGCCAGCAGTGGGACTAGCGGGGCCCAAGGGCAGTTCTTC.